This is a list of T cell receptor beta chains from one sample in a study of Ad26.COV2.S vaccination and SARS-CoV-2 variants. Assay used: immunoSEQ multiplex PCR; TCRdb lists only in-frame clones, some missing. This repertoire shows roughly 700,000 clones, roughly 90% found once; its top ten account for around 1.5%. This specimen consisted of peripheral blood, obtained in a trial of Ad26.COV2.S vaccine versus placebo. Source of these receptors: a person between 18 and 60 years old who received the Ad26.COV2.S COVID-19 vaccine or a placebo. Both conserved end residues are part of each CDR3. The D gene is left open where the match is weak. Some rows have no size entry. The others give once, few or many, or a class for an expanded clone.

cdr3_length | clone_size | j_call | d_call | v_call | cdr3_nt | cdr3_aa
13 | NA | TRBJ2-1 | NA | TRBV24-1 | TGTGCCACCAGTGATCAGGGTTACAATGAGCAGTTCTTC | CATSDQGYNEQFF
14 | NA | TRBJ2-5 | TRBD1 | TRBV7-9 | TGTGCCAGCAGCGAAGGACAGGAGCAAGAGACCCAGTACTTC | CASSEGQEQETQYF
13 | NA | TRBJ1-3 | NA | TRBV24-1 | TGTGCCACCAGTGATGTGGACAGAAACACCATATATTTT | CATSDVDRNTIYF
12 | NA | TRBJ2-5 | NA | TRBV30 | TGTGCCTGGAGCTCTAGAAAGGAGACCCAGTACTTC | CAWSSRKETQYF
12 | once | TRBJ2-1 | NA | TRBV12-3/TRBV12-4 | TGTGCCAGCTGCCGGTACTACAATGAGCAGTTCTTC | CASCRYYNEQFF
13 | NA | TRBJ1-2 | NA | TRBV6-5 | TGTGCCTCCTACAGGTCATTTAACTATGGCTACACCTTC | CASYRSFNYGYTF
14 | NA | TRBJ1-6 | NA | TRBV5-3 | TGTGCCAGAAGCCGTGGGATCCTTAATTCACCCCTCCACTTT | CARSRGILNSPLHF
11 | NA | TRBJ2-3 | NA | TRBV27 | TGTGCCAGCAGCGATTTAGATACGCAGTATTTT | CASSDLDTQYF
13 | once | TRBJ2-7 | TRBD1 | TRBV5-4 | TGTGCCAGCAGCCGGACAGGGGCCTACGAGCAGTACTTC | CASSRTGAYEQYF
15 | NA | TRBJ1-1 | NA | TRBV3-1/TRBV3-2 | TGTGCCAGCAGCCAAGTTTCGGGTGTGGGAACTGAAGCTTTCTTT | CASSQVSGVGTEAFF
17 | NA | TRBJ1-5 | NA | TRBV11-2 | TGTGCCAGCAGCTTAGATCGAACCACAGGGAACAATCAGCCCCAGCATTTT | CASSLDRTTGNNQPQHF
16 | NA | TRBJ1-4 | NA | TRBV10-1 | TGCGCCAGCACGCCTAATAATTTGTTCCTAGGGGAAAAACTGTTTTTT | CASTPNNLFLGEKLFF
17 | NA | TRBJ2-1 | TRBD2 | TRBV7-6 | TGTGCCAGCAGCTTAGCTTCGACTAGCGGGGGGCTAAATGAGCAGTTCTTC | CASSLASTSGGLNEQFF
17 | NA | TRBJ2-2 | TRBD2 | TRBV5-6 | TGTGCCAGCAGGTCGGCTAGCGGGAGACCAAACACCGGGGAGCTGTTTTTT | CASRSASGRPNTGELFF
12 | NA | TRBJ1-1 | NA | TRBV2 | TGTGCCAGTAGAGGGGCCGACCCTGAAGCTTTCTTT | CASRGADPEAFF
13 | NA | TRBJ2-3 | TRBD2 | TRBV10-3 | TGTGCCATCAGTGAGCGGGAGGTAGATACGCAGTATTTT | CAISEREVDTQYF
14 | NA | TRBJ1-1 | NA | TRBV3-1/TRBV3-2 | TGTGCCAGCAGCCACAATCCGGCTTACACTGAAGCTTTCTTT | CASSHNPAYTEAFF
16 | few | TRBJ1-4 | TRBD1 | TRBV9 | TGTGCCAGCAGCGTAGCTCTTGGGACAGGGGATGAAAAACTGTTTTTT | CASSVALGTGDEKLFF
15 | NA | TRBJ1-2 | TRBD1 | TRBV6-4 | TGTGCCAGCAGTGACTCGACGGGACAGGGCAGAGGCTACACCTTC | CASSDSTGQGRGYTF
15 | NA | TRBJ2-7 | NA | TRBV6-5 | TGTGCCAGCAGTTACTTACAAGGACACCCCTACGAGCAGTACTTC | CASSYLQGHPYEQYF
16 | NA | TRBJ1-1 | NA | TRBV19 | TGTGCCAGTAGTATTTCAGGGCAATTGGGGGACACTGAAGCTTTCTTT | CASSISGQLGDTEAFF
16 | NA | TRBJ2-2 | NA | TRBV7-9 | TGTGCCAGCAGCTCAGCCGGGACGGTGAACACCGGGGAGCTGTTTTTT | CASSSAGTVNTGELFF